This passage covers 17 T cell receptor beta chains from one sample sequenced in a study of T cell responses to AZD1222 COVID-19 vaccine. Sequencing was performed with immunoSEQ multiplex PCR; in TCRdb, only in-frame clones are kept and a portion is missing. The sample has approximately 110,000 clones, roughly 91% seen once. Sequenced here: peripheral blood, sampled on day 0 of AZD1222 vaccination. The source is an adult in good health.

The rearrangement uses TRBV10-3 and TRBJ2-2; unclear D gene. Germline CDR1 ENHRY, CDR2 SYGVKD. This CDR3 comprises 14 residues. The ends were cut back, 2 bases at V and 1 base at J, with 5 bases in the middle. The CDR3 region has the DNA TGTGCCATCAGTGAGCCAGGGAACACCGGGGAGCTGTTTTTT. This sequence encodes CAISEPGNTGELFF.

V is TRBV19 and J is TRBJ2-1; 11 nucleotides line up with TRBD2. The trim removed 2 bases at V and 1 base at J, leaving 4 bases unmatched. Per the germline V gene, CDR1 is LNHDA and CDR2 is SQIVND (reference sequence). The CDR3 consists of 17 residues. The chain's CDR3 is CASSIFLAGGSYNEQFF. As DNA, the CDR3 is TGTGCCAGTAGTATATTTCTAGCGGGAGGATCCTACAATGAGCAGTTCTTC.

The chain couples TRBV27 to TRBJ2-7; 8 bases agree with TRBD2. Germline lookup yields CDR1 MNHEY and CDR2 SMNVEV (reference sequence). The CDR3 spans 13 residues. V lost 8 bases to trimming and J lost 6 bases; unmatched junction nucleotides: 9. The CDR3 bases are TGTGCCAGCTCCGAAACGGGAGGGACCGAGCAGTACTTC. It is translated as CASSETGGTEQYF.

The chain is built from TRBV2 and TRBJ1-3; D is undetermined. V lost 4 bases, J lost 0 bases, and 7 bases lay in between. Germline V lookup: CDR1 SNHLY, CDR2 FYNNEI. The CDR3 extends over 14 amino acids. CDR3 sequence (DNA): TGTGCCAGCAGTGCCGGAAGCTCTGGAAACACCATATATTTT. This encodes CASSAGSSGNTIYF.

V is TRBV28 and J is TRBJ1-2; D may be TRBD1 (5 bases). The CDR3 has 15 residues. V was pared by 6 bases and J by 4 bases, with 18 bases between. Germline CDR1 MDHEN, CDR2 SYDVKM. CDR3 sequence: CASSPPGTVLYGYTF. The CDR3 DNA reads TGTGCCAGCAGCCCCCCCGGGACCGTGCTCTATGGCTACACCTTC.

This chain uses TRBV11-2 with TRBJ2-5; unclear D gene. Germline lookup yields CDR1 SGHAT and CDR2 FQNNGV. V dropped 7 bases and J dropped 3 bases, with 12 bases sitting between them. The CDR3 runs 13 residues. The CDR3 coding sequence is TGTGCCAGCACAGGCCCATCTAAAGAGACCCAGTACTTC. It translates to CASTGPSKETQYF.

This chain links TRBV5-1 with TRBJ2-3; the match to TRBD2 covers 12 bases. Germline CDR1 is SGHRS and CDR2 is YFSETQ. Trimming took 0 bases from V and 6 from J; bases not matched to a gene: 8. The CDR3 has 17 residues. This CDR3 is CASSLAVTSGSSDTQYF. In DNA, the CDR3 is TGCGCCAGCAGCTTGGCAGTGACTAGCGGGAGTTCCGATACGCAGTATTTT.

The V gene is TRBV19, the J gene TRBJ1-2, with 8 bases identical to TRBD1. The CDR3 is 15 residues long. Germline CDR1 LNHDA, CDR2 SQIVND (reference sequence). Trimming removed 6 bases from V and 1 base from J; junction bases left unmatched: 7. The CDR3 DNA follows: TGTGCCAGTAGGAAAATGGGACAGGATAACTATGGCTACACCTTC. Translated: CASRKMGQDNYGYTF.

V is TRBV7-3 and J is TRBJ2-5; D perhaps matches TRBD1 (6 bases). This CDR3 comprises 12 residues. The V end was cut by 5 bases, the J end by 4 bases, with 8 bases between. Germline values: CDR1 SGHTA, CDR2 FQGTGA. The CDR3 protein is CASSTRGETQYF. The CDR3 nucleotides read TGTGCCAGCAGCACCAGGGGAGAGACCCAGTACTTC.

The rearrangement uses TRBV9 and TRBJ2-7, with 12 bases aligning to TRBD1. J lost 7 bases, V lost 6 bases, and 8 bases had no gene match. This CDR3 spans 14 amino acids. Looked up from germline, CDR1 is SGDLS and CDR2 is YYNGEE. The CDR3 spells CASTQGDRGLEQYF. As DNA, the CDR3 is TGTGCCAGCACCCAGGGGGACAGGGGGCTTGAGCAGTACTTC.

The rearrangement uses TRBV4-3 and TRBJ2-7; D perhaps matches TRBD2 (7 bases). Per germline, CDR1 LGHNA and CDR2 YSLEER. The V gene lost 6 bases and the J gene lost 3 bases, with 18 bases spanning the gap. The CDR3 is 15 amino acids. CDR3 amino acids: CASSRNPAGHYEQYF. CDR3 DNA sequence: TGCGCCAGCAGTCGCAACCCAGCGGGACACTACGAGCAGTACTTC.

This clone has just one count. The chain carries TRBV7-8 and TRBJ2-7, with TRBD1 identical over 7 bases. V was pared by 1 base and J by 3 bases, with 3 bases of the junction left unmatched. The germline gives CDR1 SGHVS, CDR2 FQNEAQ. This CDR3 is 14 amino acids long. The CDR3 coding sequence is TGTGCCAGCAGCTTAGGGCAGGGGGTCTACGAGCAGTACTTC. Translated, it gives CASSLGQGVYEQYF.

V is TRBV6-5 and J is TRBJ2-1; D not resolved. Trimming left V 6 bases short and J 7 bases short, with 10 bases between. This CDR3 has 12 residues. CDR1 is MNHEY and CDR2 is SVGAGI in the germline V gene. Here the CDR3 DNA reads TGTGCCAGCAGGGGGATGGGGAATGAGCAGTTCTTC. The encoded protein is CASRGMGNEQFF.

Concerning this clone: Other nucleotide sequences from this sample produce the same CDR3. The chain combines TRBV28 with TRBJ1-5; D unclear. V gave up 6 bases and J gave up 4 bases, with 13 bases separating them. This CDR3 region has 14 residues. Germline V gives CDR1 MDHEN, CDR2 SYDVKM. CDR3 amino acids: CASSPPGGNQPQHF. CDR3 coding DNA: TGTGCCAGCAGCCCCCCCGGCGGGAATCAGCCCCAGCATTTT. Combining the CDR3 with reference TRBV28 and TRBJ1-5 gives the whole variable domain DVKVTQSSRYLVKRTGEKVFLECVQDMDHENMFWYRQDPGLGLRLIYFSYDVKMKEKGDIPEGYSVSREKKERFSLILESASTNQTSMYLCASSPPGGNQPQHFGDGTRLSIL.

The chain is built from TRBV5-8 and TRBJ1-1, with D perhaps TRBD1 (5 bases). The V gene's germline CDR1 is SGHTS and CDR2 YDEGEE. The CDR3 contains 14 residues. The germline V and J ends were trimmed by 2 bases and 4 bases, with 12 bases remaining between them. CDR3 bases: TGTGCCAGCAGCTTTCAGGGACGTGGCACTGAAGCTTTCTTT. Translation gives CASSFQGRGTEAFF.

CDR3 bases: TGTGCCAGGGATCAGGGGCATGGCAATCAGCCCCAGCATTTT. Its translation: CARDQGHGNQPQHF. The chain joins TRBV11-1 to TRBJ1-5, with D possibly being TRBD1 (6 bases). The germline CDR1 and CDR2 sequences are SGHAT and FQDESV (reference sequence). The CDR3 is 14 amino acids. V was cut by 9 bases and J by 2 bases, with 14 bases left in between.

The CDR3 DNA reads as TGTGCCAGCTCACCACCGAGGGGGAGAGGTAACAATGAGCAGTTCTTC. It is translated as CASSPPRGRGNNEQFF. The chain recombines TRBV18 with TRBJ2-1, with D tentatively TRBD1 (6 bases). CDR1 and CDR2 from the germline V gene are KGHSH and LQKENI. V lost 0 bases, J lost 5 bases, and 14 bases lay in between. CDR3 length: 16 residues.